The clone carrying this TCR beta chain came up many times. As yet, its antigen is unknown. A second PCR, run for about 6 to 11 cycles, used a sample-barcoded 5' primer plus a J-beta primer mix. Each CDR3 protein is one row after TCRdb ran MiXCR on the 5' RACE reads. This sample has about 930,000 distinct CDR3 sequences, with roughly 28% found just once. CDR3 length equals 16 residues. The junction had 8 bases not matched to a gene; V was cut back by 4 bases and J by 3 bases. Germline V gene lookup returns CDR1 SGHTA and CDR2 FQGNSA. The sample comes from a study of blood T cells in healthy people across ages. Study-level findings and limits: Estimates drawn from one million T cells were deemed to understate diversity.

The same data also went into a second study, on T cells of mothers and their children.

This rearrangement joins TRBV7-2 to TRBJ2-3; TRBD2 aligns across 9 bases. The sample taken for sequencing was blood. The receptor was derived from a woman between 40 and 50 years old in good health. Here the CDR3 reads CASSSTPLAGTDTQYF. The DNA of the CDR3 is TGTGCCAGCAGCTCCACCCCGCTAGCGGGGACAGATACGCAGTATTTT.